A selection of T cell receptor beta chains follows, all from one sample in a study of CD8 T cells in ankylosing spondylitis. Using its own MiXCR run on the 5' RACE reads, TCRdb lists one record per CDR3 protein. The sample lists 100,000 to 150,000 distinct CDR3 sequences; over 15% were seen once. Sequenced input: blood, either unsorted or a sorted T cell fraction (not recorded which). The receptor set was obtained from a male donor with ankylosing spondylitis. The conserved cysteine and the conserved F or W are not part of the CDR3 here. Each record gives: D gene, V gene, J gene, CDR3 protein. The D gene is left open where the match is weak.

d_gene: NA; v_gene: TRBV20-1; j_gene: TRBJ1-4; CDR3aa: SVLSSATNEKLF
d_gene: NA; v_gene: TRBV29-1; j_gene: TRBJ2-7; CDR3aa: SVETVPYEQY
d_gene: NA; v_gene: TRBV20-1; j_gene: TRBJ2-1; CDR3aa: SARPQRFLYNEQF
d_gene: NA; v_gene: TRBV29-1; j_gene: TRBJ1-1; CDR3aa: SAAGEVAGTEAF
d_gene: NA; v_gene: TRBV5-1; j_gene: TRBJ2-5; CDR3aa: ASTPMYQETQY
d_gene: TRBD1; v_gene: TRBV27; j_gene: TRBJ2-6; CDR3aa: ASSSTGDPSGANVLT
d_gene: NA; v_gene: TRBV5-1; j_gene: TRBJ2-4; CDR3aa: ASSLDGGPGNIQY
d_gene: NA; v_gene: TRBV3-1; j_gene: TRBJ2-2; CDR3aa: ASSLRRGSNTGELF
d_gene: NA; v_gene: TRBV7-8; j_gene: TRBJ2-4; CDR3aa: ASSLARGLAKNIQY
d_gene: TRBD1; v_gene: TRBV4-1; j_gene: TRBJ2-7; CDR3aa: ASSRDSPYEQY
d_gene: NA; v_gene: TRBV6-2/TRBV6-3; j_gene: TRBJ1-1; CDR3aa: ASSSLHPGVNTEAF
d_gene: TRBD2; v_gene: TRBV13; j_gene: TRBJ2-3; CDR3aa: ASSSPEAGYSTDTQY
d_gene: NA; v_gene: TRBV29-1; j_gene: TRBJ1-5; CDR3aa: SVGVGNSNQPQH
d_gene: TRBD2; v_gene: TRBV4-1; j_gene: TRBJ2-1; CDR3aa: ASSSGTSGLDEQF
d_gene: NA; v_gene: TRBV7-2; j_gene: TRBJ1-2; CDR3aa: ASSLSGGYYGYT
d_gene: TRBD2; v_gene: TRBV20-1; j_gene: TRBJ2-7; CDR3aa: SARDPGLAGGYEQY
d_gene: TRBD2; v_gene: TRBV7-3; j_gene: TRBJ2-3; CDR3aa: ASSLLAGVGDTQY
d_gene: TRBD2; v_gene: TRBV3-1; j_gene: TRBJ2-1; CDR3aa: ASSQDGRAYNEQF
d_gene: TRBD2; v_gene: TRBV29-1; j_gene: TRBJ2-7; CDR3aa: SVGPGLGTSQY
d_gene: NA; v_gene: TRBV5-5; j_gene: TRBJ2-7; CDR3aa: ASSPTSGNYEQY
d_gene: TRBD1; v_gene: TRBV2; j_gene: TRBJ2-7; CDR3aa: ASSDMGQGYEQY
d_gene: TRBD2; v_gene: TRBV7-9; j_gene: TRBJ2-7; CDR3aa: ASSSGGLAGAYEQY
d_gene: NA; v_gene: TRBV4-1; j_gene: TRBJ2-7; CDR3aa: ASSQGSNTYEQY
d_gene: NA; v_gene: TRBV27; j_gene: TRBJ2-2; CDR3aa: ASSLRLGLTGELF
d_gene: NA; v_gene: TRBV20-1; j_gene: TRBJ2-7; CDR3aa: SAKGGIAAYEQY
d_gene: NA; v_gene: TRBV12-3/TRBV12-4; j_gene: TRBJ1-1; CDR3aa: ASSLLSGARTEAF
d_gene: NA; v_gene: TRBV20-1; j_gene: TRBJ2-3; CDR3aa: SARELGRDTQY
d_gene: NA; v_gene: TRBV7-9; j_gene: TRBJ2-7; CDR3aa: ASSLESYEQY
d_gene: NA; v_gene: TRBV7-9; j_gene: TRBJ2-7; CDR3aa: ASSFLGTSYEQY
d_gene: NA; v_gene: TRBV12-5; j_gene: TRBJ2-1; CDR3aa: ASGLFDEQF
d_gene: TRBD1; v_gene: TRBV11-2; j_gene: TRBJ2-1; CDR3aa: ASSPLVRSTPGQGFHNEQF
d_gene: TRBD1; v_gene: TRBV18; j_gene: TRBJ2-7; CDR3aa: ASSDRGSYEQY
d_gene: NA; v_gene: TRBV4-1; j_gene: TRBJ2-7; CDR3aa: ASSPNRAAEQY
d_gene: NA; v_gene: TRBV3-1; j_gene: TRBJ2-2; CDR3aa: ASSQDGGGRTASYTGELF
d_gene: NA; v_gene: TRBV12-3/TRBV12-4; j_gene: TRBJ2-1; CDR3aa: ASSPDRSEQF
d_gene: NA; v_gene: TRBV27; j_gene: TRBJ1-1; CDR3aa: ASSSGRNTEAF
d_gene: TRBD2; v_gene: TRBV27; j_gene: TRBJ2-7; CDR3aa: ASSLGAGGVYEQY
d_gene: NA; v_gene: TRBV20-1; j_gene: TRBJ2-2; CDR3aa: SARDQGRVTGELF
d_gene: TRBD1; v_gene: TRBV12-3/TRBV12-4; j_gene: TRBJ2-7; CDR3aa: ASSLRTGTYEQY
d_gene: NA; v_gene: TRBV6-2/TRBV6-3; j_gene: TRBJ1-5; CDR3aa: ASSYTFPPQH
d_gene: TRBD2; v_gene: TRBV29-1; j_gene: TRBJ2-4; CDR3aa: SVEDEKRDLAKNIQY
d_gene: TRBD1; v_gene: TRBV18; j_gene: TRBJ2-1; CDR3aa: ASSPRTGFYNEQF
d_gene: NA; v_gene: TRBV3-1; j_gene: TRBJ1-1; CDR3aa: ASSQERETNTEAF
d_gene: NA; v_gene: TRBV6-5; j_gene: TRBJ2-1; CDR3aa: ASSLVGEVNEQF